This T cell receptor beta chain comes out of a study of shared clonotypes between healthy human individuals. With regard to this clone: Other nucleotide sequences in the sample specify the same CDR3.

Investigators divided CD4+ cells into CD45RA+ naive and CD45RA-negative memory subsets. Repertoires were generated with immunoSEQ multiplex PCR, while TCRdb's copy carries only in-frame clones and drops some. The table includes millions of clones, around 90% detected once. Trimming cost V 4 bases and J 0 bases; bases outside gene matches: 3. This CDR3 comprises 15 residues. Per the germline V gene, CDR1 is MDHEN and CDR2 is SYDVKM. The specimen sequenced was naive CD4+ T cells sorted from blood. As to subset: CD45RA+ positively selected. This TCR was recovered from a man aged 18 to 30 in good health. The chain combines TRBV28 with TRBJ2-1; 7 bases line up with TRBD1. The CDR3 DNA follows: TGTGCCAGCAGTTCTGGGACAGTCTCCTACAATGAGCAGTTCTTC. This gives the protein CASSSGTVSYNEQFF.